The clone carrying this T cell receptor beta chain was seen only a few times. The sample is drawn from a study of blood T cell repertoires in COVID-19. The wider study: Acute and convalescent COVID-19 specimens originated in the United States, Italy and Spain.

Original processing methods: It was from reference gene primer amplification that nucleated cell counts were estimated. Sequenced by immunoSEQ multiplex PCR; TCRdb stores in-frame clones only, minus some. The V and J calls and clone size are taken from that table; D and trimming were inferred from the DNA. There are about 34,000 clones in the sample; roughly 93% occur only once, and under 6.5% lies in the top ten. This clonotype was sampled from a human donor in a cohort sampled during active COVID-19. Sequenced sample: peripheral blood.

The CDR3 sequence is CASSLGGHSLGEKLFF. The CDR3 DNA follows: TGCGCCAGCAGCTTGGGGGGACATTCTCTCGGGGAAAAACTGTTTTTT. This chain uses TRBV5-1 with TRBJ1-4; the D gene is possibly TRBD1 (6 bases). CDR1 and CDR2 from the germline V gene are SGHRS and YFSETQ. V gave up 0 bases and J gave up 8 bases, with 17 bases separating them. The CDR3 contains 16 residues.